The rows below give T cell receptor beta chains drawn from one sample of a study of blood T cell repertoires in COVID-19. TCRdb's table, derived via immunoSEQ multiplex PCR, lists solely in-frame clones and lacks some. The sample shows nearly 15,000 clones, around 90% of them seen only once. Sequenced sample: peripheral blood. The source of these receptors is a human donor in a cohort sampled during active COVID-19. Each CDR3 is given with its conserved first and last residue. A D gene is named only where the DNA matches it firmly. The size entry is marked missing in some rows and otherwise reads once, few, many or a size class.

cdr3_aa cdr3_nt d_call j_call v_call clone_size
CASSSRSGGDTDTQYF TGCGCCAGCAGCTCAAGAAGCGGGGGGGACACAGATACGCAGTATTTT TRBD2 TRBJ2-3 TRBV5-1 -
CAWSTGVRQPQHF TGTGCCTGGAGTACAGGGGTCAGACAGCCCCAGCATTTT TRBD1 TRBJ1-5 TRBV30 few
CASSYQTRTGIPYEQYF TGTGCCAGCAGCTACCAAACTCGGACAGGGATCCCCTACGAGCAGTACTTC TRBD1 TRBJ2-7 TRBV14 -
CASSEGRYPTRGNQPQHF TGTGCCAGCAGTGAGGGCCGGTATCCAACTAGAGGCAATCAGCCCCAGCATTTT - TRBJ1-5 TRBV6-1 -
CASSSLAGGRTSYNEQFF TGTGCCAGCAGCTCCTTAGCGGGGGGCCGTACCTCCTACAATGAGCAGTTCTTC TRBD2 TRBJ2-1 TRBV5-6 few
CASRGQSEAFF TGTGCCAGCAGGGGACAGAGTGAAGCTTTCTTT TRBD1 TRBJ1-1 TRBV6-5 -
CASSIVQGNQPQHF TGTGCCAGTAGTATAGTACAGGGCAATCAGCCCCAGCATTTT - TRBJ1-5 TRBV19 -
CASSPGTGNNYGYTF TGTGCCAGCAGTCCCGGGACAGGGAACAACTATGGCTACACCTTC TRBD1 TRBJ1-2 TRBV27 once
CASSPRLGSGNTIYF TGTGCCAGCAGCCCTCGACTGGGCTCTGGAAACACCATATATTTT - TRBJ1-3 TRBV9 -
CAISESGARHNEQFF TGTGCCATCAGTGAGTCAGGGGCCAGGCACAATGAGCAGTTCTTC - TRBJ2-1 TRBV10-3 once
CASSQGGVQTPQHF TGTGCCAGCAGCCAGGGAGGTGTTCAGACGCCCCAGCATTTT - TRBJ1-5 TRBV7-9 -
CASSQAGAGGELFF TGCGCCAGCAGTCAGGCAGGGGCTGGGGGGGAGCTGTTTTTT - TRBJ2-2 TRBV23-1 -
CAWSGRNSYGYTF TGTGCCTGGAGTGGTAGGAACAGCTATGGCTACACCTTC - TRBJ1-2 TRBV30 -
CASSPPVSGEAFF TGTGCCAGCTCACCCCCGGTTTCGGGTGAAGCTTTCTTT - TRBJ1-1 TRBV18 -
CATSRGQASNQPQHF TGTGCCACCAGCAGAGGACAGGCTAGCAATCAGCCCCAGCATTTT - TRBJ1-5 TRBV15 -
CASSNRTGVRNEQFF TGTGCCAGTAGTAACCGGACAGGGGTGAGGAATGAGCAGTTCTTC TRBD1 TRBJ2-1 TRBV19 -
CASSWTSGARTDTQYF TGTGCCAGCAGTTGGACTAGCGGGGCGCGCACAGATACGCAGTATTTT TRBD2 TRBJ2-3 TRBV7-9 -
CASSPPKGPTGELFF TGTGCCAGCTCACCACCGAAGGGGCCCACCGGGGAGCTGTTTTTT - TRBJ2-2 TRBV18 -
CASSWGTGGQETQYF TGTGCTAGCAGCTGGGGGACAGGGGGCCAAGAGACCCAGTACTTC TRBD1 TRBJ2-5 TRBV7-7 -
CAWRSSQGAGELFF TGTGCCTGGAGATCTTCACAGGGGGCCGGGGAGCTGTTTTTT TRBD1 TRBJ2-2 TRBV30 -
CAWSEGQGTQKLFF TGTGCCTGGAGTGAAGGGCAGGGGACGCAAAAACTGTTTTTT - TRBJ1-4 TRBV30 -
CASSQTLAGDQPQHF TGTGCCAGCAGTCAGACCCTGGCAGGGGATCAGCCCCAGCATTTT - TRBJ1-5 TRBV5-6 -